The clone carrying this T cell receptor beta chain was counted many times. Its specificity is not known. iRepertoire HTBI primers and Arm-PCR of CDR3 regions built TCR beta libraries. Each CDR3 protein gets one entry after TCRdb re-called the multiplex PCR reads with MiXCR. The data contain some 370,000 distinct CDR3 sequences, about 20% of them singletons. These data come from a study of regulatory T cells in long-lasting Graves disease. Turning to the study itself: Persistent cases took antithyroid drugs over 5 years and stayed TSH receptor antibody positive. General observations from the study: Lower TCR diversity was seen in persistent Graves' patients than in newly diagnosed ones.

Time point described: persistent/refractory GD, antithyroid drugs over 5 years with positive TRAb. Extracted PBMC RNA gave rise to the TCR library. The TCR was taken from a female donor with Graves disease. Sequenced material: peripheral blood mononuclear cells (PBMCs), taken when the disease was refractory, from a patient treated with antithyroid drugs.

CDR3 nucleotides: TGTGCCAGCAATGTACGGGGGGGGTTCTACGAGCAGTACTTC. It specifies CASNVRGGFYEQYF. The chain uses TRBV6-1 and TRBJ2-7; 8 bases align to TRBD2. The V gene's germline CDR1 is MNHNS and CDR2 SASEGT. There are 14 residues in the CDR3. V shed 7 bases, J shed 3 bases, and the junction held 8 bases outside the gene matches.